This entry features one T cell receptor beta chain sequence. After thawing and overnight rest, PBMC were stained with GMM-loaded CD1B tetramer, viability dye and anti-CD3 for sorting. CD1B tetramers were loaded with Rhodococcus equi-derived C32 glucose monomycolate. The sample comes from a study of T cells in tuberculosis. TCR-alpha and TCR-beta chains were sequenced unpaired. Repertoires were generated with immunoSEQ multiplex PCR, while TCRdb's copy carries only in-frame clones and drops some. The sample records 85,000 to 100,000 clones, approximately 91% being singletons. There are 14 residues in the CDR3. V lost 6 bases, J lost 0 bases, and 14 bases lay in between. Germline V gene data show CDR1 as SQVTM and CDR2 as ANQGSEA.

Sequencing was done on a sample of CD1b-GMM tetramer-negative cells sorted from PBMCs. The V and J genes are TRBV29-1 and TRBJ1-2; D remains ambiguous. The TCR originated in an adult woman with latent tuberculosis. The CDR3 here is CSVTYPLANYGYTF. The CDR3 DNA sequence: TGCAGCGTGACCTACCCCCTAGCTAACTATGGCTACACCTTC.